This T cell receptor beta chain derives from a study of cytomegalovirus exposure and HLA in healthy donors. General observations from the study: Whilst most TCR sequences proved rare, a subset of public TCRs occurred across many donors.

This clone was observed a single time. The antigen remains undetermined. Measured with immunoSEQ multiplex PCR; TCRdb has only the in-frame clones, and not every one. The top ten clones hold 6% to 6.5% of a sample with about 98,000 clones, more than 75% of them seen once. The germline CDR1 and CDR2 sequences are LGHNA and YNFKEQ. Between the trimmed V and J ends, which lost 2 bases and 0 bases, there was a span of 4 bases. The CDR3 is made up of 14 amino acids. Separate from the approximately 650-subject first cohort, the 120-subject validation cohort was the one that the donors belonged to. The clonotype originates from a man aged 18-30 years in good health and CMV-seropositive. Sequencing used PBMCs. The chain links TRBV4-2 to TRBJ1-4; D gene ambiguous. Here the CDR3 DNA reads TGTGCCAGCAGCCAACCAGCAACTAATGAAAAACTGTTTTTT. Translated: CASSQPATNEKLFF.